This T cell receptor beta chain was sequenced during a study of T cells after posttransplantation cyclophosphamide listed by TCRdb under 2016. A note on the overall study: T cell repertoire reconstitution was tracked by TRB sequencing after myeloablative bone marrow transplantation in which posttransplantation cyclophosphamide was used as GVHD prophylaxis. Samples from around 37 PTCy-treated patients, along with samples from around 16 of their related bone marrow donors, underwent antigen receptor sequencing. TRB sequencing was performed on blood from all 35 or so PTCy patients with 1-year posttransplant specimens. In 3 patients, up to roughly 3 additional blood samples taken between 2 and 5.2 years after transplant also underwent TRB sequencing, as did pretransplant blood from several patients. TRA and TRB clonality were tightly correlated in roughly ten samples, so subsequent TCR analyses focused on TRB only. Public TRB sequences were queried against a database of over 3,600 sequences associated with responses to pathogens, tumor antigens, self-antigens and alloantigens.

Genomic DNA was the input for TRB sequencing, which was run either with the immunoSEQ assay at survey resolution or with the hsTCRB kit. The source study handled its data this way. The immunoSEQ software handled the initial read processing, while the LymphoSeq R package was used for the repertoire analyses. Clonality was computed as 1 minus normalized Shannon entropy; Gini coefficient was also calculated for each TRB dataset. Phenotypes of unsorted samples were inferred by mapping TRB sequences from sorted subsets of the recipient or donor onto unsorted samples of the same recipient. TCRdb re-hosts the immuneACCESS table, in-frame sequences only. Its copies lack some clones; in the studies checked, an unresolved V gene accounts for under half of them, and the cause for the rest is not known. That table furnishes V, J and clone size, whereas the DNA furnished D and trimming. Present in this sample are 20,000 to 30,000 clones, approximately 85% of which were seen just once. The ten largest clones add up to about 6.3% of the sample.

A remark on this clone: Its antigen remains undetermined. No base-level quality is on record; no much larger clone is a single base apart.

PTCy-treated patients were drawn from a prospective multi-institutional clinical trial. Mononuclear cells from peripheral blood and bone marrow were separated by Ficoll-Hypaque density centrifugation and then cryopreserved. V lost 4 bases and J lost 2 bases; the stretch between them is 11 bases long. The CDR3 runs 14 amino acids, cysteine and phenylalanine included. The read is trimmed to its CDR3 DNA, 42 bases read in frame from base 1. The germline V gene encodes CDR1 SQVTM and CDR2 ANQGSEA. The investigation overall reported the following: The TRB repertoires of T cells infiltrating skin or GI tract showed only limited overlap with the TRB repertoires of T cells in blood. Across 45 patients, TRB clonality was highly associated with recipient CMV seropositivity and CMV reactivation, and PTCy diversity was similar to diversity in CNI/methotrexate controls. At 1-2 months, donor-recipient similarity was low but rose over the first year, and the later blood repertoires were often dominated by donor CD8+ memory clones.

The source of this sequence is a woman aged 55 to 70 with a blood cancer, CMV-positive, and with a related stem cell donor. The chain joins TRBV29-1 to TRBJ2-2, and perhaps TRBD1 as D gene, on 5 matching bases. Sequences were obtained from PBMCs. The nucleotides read TGCAGCGTTGGACAGCTGACAAACACCGGGGAGCTGTTTTTT. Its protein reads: CSVGQLTNTGELFF.